Listed below are T cell receptor beta chains from one sample, sequenced in a study of cytomegalovirus exposure and HLA in healthy donors. Clones were read by immunoSEQ multiplex PCR, and TCRdb kept only the in-frame ones, dropping some. The sample yields about 110,000 clones, more than 65% seen once. What was sequenced was PBMCs. These receptors originate from a man aged 35 to 55 in good health and CMV-seropositive. CDR3s include the opening cysteine and the closing phenylalanine or tryptophan. The D gene is left open where the match is weak. Clone size is shown for a subset of rows, as once, few, many or a class of expanded clone.

V,size,J,length,D,DNA,CDR3
TRBV7-2,NA,TRBJ2-1,16,TRBD2,TGTGCCAGCAGCCCTCGGACTAGCGGGGGGAGCTATGAGCAGTTCTTC,CASSPRTSGGSYEQFF
TRBV15,few,TRBJ2-7,14,TRBD1,TGTGCCACCAGCAGGACAGGGGACGGCTACGAGCAGTACTTC,CATSRTGDGYEQYF
TRBV5-1,NA,TRBJ2-5,14,NA,TGCGCCAGGAGCTTAGTCTCGGCCGAGGGGACCCAGTACTTC,CARSLVSAEGTQYF
TRBV5-1,NA,TRBJ2-7,14,TRBD1,TGCGCCAGCAGCTTACCGGGACAGGGGGGCGAGCAGTACTTC,CASSLPGQGGEQYF
TRBV19,NA,TRBJ2-5,14,NA,TGTGCCAGTAGTACCCCGCGAGGGGGAGAGACCCAGTACTTC,CASSTPRGGETQYF
TRBV19,NA,TRBJ1-2,14,TRBD1,TGTGCCAGTAGTCTCCCGGGACAGATCTATGGCTACACCTTC,CASSLPGQIYGYTF
TRBV27,NA,TRBJ1-3,15,TRBD1,TGTGCCAGCAGTTTGACAGGGTTTTCTGGAAACACCATATATTTT,CASSLTGFSGNTIYF
TRBV11-2,NA,TRBJ2-7,13,NA,TGTGCCAGCAGCTTTAGCTCTGGAGTCGAGCAGTACTTC,CASSFSSGVEQYF
TRBV5-6,few,TRBJ2-7,14,NA,TGTGCCAGCAGCTTGGAGGGGCAGGGCTACGAGCAGTACTTC,CASSLEGQGYEQYF
TRBV9,once,TRBJ1-2,16,NA,TGTGCCAGCAGCGTAGAGGGGGGGGCGGGAGGGGAAGGCTACACCTTC,CASSVEGGAGGEGYTF
TRBV5-5,NA,TRBJ2-7,15,NA,TGTGCCAGCAGCTTAGAGGCCAACCCATCCTACGAGCAGTACTTC,CASSLEANPSYEQYF
TRBV4-3,NA,TRBJ1-5,16,NA,TGCGCCAGCAGCCAAGATGCGGGGGCTAGCAATCAGCCCCAGCATTTT,CASSQDAGASNQPQHF
TRBV6-5,NA,TRBJ1-6,16,TRBD1,TGTGCCAGCAGTTCGCGGGGGACAGGGGGTAATTCACCCCTCCACTTT,CASSSRGTGGNSPLHF
TRBV28,NA,TRBJ2-7,17,NA,TGTGCCAGCAGTCTAATCTCGGGGGACCCGAGGGCCTACGAGCAGTACTTC,CASSLISGDPRAYEQYF
TRBV9,once,TRBJ2-7,15,NA,TGTGCCAGCAGCCCCTCCGAGGGACAAGTCTACGAGCAGTACTTC,CASSPSEGQVYEQYF
TRBV27,few,TRBJ2-7,15,TRBD1,TGTGCCAGCAGCTACCGGACAGGGCTTATCTACGAGCAGTACTTC,CASSYRTGLIYEQYF
TRBV27,NA,TRBJ1-2,15,NA,TGTGCCAGCAGTTCCCTGGACACCCTTAACTATGACTACACCTTC,CASSSLDTLNYDYTF
TRBV27,NA,TRBJ1-1,15,TRBD1,TGTGCCAGCAGTTTTTCGGGACAGCTGAACACTGAAGCTTTCTTT,CASSFSGQLNTEAFF
TRBV9,NA,TRBJ1-3,14,NA,TGTGCCAGCGGTGCCCTGAGCTCTGGAAACACCATATATTTT,CASGALSSGNTIYF
TRBV25-1,NA,TRBJ2-1,15,NA,TGTGCCAGCAGTGCTCTCGGCGGGGGCACAGTTGAGCAGTTCTTC,CASSALGGGTVEQFF
TRBV28,NA,TRBJ2-7,13,NA,TGTGCCAGCAGTACCCCAGGGATTCGGGAGCAGTACTTC,CASSTPGIREQYF
TRBV7-8,NA,TRBJ1-1,14,TRBD1,TGTGCCAGCAGTCCCAGGGGGGCGAACACTGAAGCTTTCTTT,CASSPRGANTEAFF
TRBV7-9,NA,TRBJ1-1,13,TRBD1,TGTGCCAGCAGTAGTAGGGGGCGGACTGAAGCTTTCTTT,CASSSRGRTEAFF
TRBV6-5,NA,TRBJ1-1,15,TRBD1,TGTGCCAGCAGTTCCCATACAGGGGGGTTGGCTGAAGCTTTCTTT,CASSSHTGGLAEAFF
TRBV28,NA,TRBJ1-2,14,TRBD1,TGTGCCACCCAAACCGGGACAGGGGAGTATGGCTACACCTTC,CATQTGTGEYGYTF
TRBV6-1,NA,TRBJ2-1,11,NA,TGTGCCACCAACCCCAGGGAAGGTCAGTTCTTC,CATNPREGQFF
TRBV30,NA,TRBJ2-6,17,TRBD1,TGTGCCTGGTTCCGGGACAGGGGAGGCTCTGGGGCCAACGTCCTGACTTTC,CAWFRDRGGSGANVLTF
TRBV7-9,NA,TRBJ2-5,14,TRBD1,TGTGCCAGCAGCCTAGCCGGGACAGAAGAGACCCAGTACTTC,CASSLAGTEETQYF
TRBV5-6,NA,TRBJ1-2,15,NA,TGTGCCAGCAGCTCCTCAGGGGCCTCTAACTATGGCTACACCTTC,CASSSSGASNYGYTF
TRBV5-4,NA,TRBJ1-1,15,TRBD1,TGTGCCAGCAGCTTGCAGGGGGCGCTTAGCACTGAAGCTTTCTTT,CASSLQGALSTEAFF
TRBV7-8,NA,TRBJ2-7,12,TRBD1,TGTGCCAGCAGCACACAGGGGTACGAGCAGTACTTC,CASSTQGYEQYF
TRBV29-1,NA,TRBJ2-4,16,TRBD1,TGCAGCGTTGGATCTGACAGGGGACGCGCCAAAAACAGTCAGTACTTC,CSVGSDRGRAKNSQYF
TRBV19,NA,TRBJ1-1,13,TRBD1,TGTGCCAGTAGTATAACCAGGGGGCCTGAAGCTTTCTTT,CASSITRGPEAFF
TRBV28,NA,TRBJ2-1,19,TRBD1,TGTGCCAGCAGTTTACTCGGGTTTACAAGACAGGGCTCCTACAATGAGCAGTTCTTC,CASSLLGFTRQGSYNEQFF
TRBV19,NA,TRBJ2-1,12,NA,TGTGCCAGTAGTCTCGTCGGTAATGAGCAGTTCTTC,CASSLVGNEQFF
TRBV7-3,few,TRBJ2-1,13,NA,TGTGCCAGCAGCTTAAACCTCGGGGATGAGCAGTTCTTC,CASSLNLGDEQFF
TRBV6-5,NA,TRBJ1-2,12,NA,TGTGCCGCCGGAGGGACTTCGGAAGGCTACACCTTC,CAAGGTSEGYTF
TRBV7-7,NA,TRBJ2-7,13,NA,TGTGCTAGCAGCCCAGGGGACGCCTACGAGCAGTACTTC,CASSPGDAYEQYF
TRBV15,NA,TRBJ1-1,17,TRBD1,TGTGCCACCAGCAGAGAAGGACAGGGACCCTTTAACACTGAAGCTTTCTTT,CATSREGQGPFNTEAFF
TRBV5-5,NA,TRBJ1-2,14,NA,TGTGCCAGCAGCCCCTACTCAGGGGCGCCGGGCTACACCTTC,CASSPYSGAPGYTF
TRBV2,NA,TRBJ1-5,15,NA,TGTGCCAGCAGTCTCTATGGGCAGGGATATCAGCCCCAGCATTTT,CASSLYGQGYQPQHF
TRBV6-5,NA,TRBJ2-5,15,NA,TGTGCCAGCAGTTACTCAGGAGCGGACCAAGAGACCCAGTACTTC,CASSYSGADQETQYF
TRBV7-3,NA,TRBJ2-3,16,NA,TGTGCCAGCAGCTCCAACTCTAGAGGCAGCACAGATACGCAGTATTTT,CASSSNSRGSTDTQYF
TRBV4-3,NA,TRBJ2-5,18,TRBD2,TGCGCCAGCAGCCAAGAGGCAACTAGCGGGGGGGCGGATGAGACCCAGTACTTC,CASSQEATSGGADETQYF
TRBV29-1,NA,TRBJ2-7,13,TRBD1,TGCAGCGTTACGGGACAGGTTTCGGGAGAGCAGTACTTC,CSVTGQVSGEQYF
TRBV28,NA,TRBJ2-4,18,TRBD2,TGTGCCAGCAGCATGGGACTAGCGGGGCGTGTGACCAAAAACAGTCAGTACTTC,CASSMGLAGRVTKNSQYF
TRBV5-4,NA,TRBJ2-1,16,NA,TGTGCCAGCAGATCACGGGAGTTCGGGTCCTACAATGAGCAGTTCTTC,CASRSREFGSYNEQFF
TRBV7-9,few,TRBJ2-7,16,TRBD2,TGTGCCAGCAGCTCCTTACTAGCGGGGGGGGGCAGGGAGCAGTACTTC,CASSSLLAGGGREQYF
TRBV7-6,NA,TRBJ2-1,12,TRBD2,TGTGCCAGCAGCACCCTGGGAGGGGAGCAGTTCTTC,CASSTLGGEQFF
TRBV5-4,NA,TRBJ1-4,13,NA,TGTGCCAGCAGGCGAGCAGGGAATAGGAAACTGTTTTTT,CASRRAGNRKLFF
TRBV9,NA,TRBJ1-3,14,NA,TGTGCCAGCACCCTCGGGTTGGCGAGAAACACCATATATTTT,CASTLGLARNTIYF
TRBV6-5,NA,TRBJ1-1,14,TRBD1,TGTGCCAGCAGCAACAGGGGGCTGGGGACTGAAGCTTTCTTT,CASSNRGLGTEAFF
TRBV10-3,NA,TRBJ2-1,19,TRBD2,TGTGCCATCAGTCTAAACAGAGACGGATGGACTAGCGGGGGAAATGAGCAGTTCTTC,CAISLNRDGWTSGGNEQFF